The text below deals with one TCR beta chain. The antigen remains undetermined. This record comes from a study of cytomegalovirus exposure and HLA in healthy donors. At the level of the study: An early data release held 80 million or so unique TCRs from HLA-typed donors. The study, taken as a whole, reports: An observed cluster of highly shared sequence variants was recorded as a likely sequencing artifact. Presence/absence analyses supposed approximately even sequencing depth among donors.

Sampled while nominally healthy, donors likely had unrecorded immune exposures. The PCR employed 60 Vbeta primers together with 13 Jbeta primers. Clones were sequenced by immunoSEQ multiplex PCR, and TCRdb holds only the in-frame ones, with some missing. Here the sample spans over 35,000 clones, around half being singletons. There are 15 residues in the CDR3. Germline V CDR1 and CDR2: SGDLS, YYNGEE. J was trimmed by 11 bases and V by 3 bases; bases with no gene match: 11. The rearrangement joins TRBV9 to TRBJ2-5, with 12 nucleotides matching TRBD2. The TCR originated in a human donor in good health. Sequencing input: PBMCs. Here the CDR3 DNA reads TGTGCCAGCAGCGGGCTGACTAGCGGGGGAACCGTACAGTACTTC. Translating it yields CASSGLTSGGTVQYF.